The entry below gives a single TCR beta chain sequence along with its context. What it binds is not known. This entry belongs to a study of identifying expanded T cells in peripheral blood. General study findings and limits: Differentially abundant clones: around 1.2 between replicates, approximately 16 at 2 to 3 weeks, around 19 at four. Clone count variance between approximately two-week samples rose with total template count.

The V and J ends lost 6 bases and 5 bases, in that order; junction bases with no gene match: 3. The CDR3 is 14 residues long. The V gene's germline CDR1 is LNHDA and CDR2 SQIVND (reference sequence). The protocol was immunoSEQ multiplex PCR, while the TCRdb copy is restricted to in-frame clones and leaves out a portion. The sample holds around 91,000 clones, about 87% seen once. The receptor was isolated from a person aged 18 to 75 in good health. The chain links TRBV19 to TRBJ1-5, with TRBD1 matching over 11 bases. Input material: blood. The CDR3 region is CASRRGQGDQPQHF. CDR3 nucleotide sequence: TGTGCCAGTAGGAGGGGACAGGGGGATCAGCCCCAGCATTTT.